The 13 T cell receptor beta chains below come from one sample, sequenced in a study of graft-versus-host responses after intestinal transplantation. The protocol was immunoSEQ multiplex PCR, while the TCRdb copy is restricted to in-frame clones and leaves out a portion. The sample carries approximately 90,000 clones, over 80% recorded once. For these TCRs, the target antigens are not known. The sequencing here drew on unstimulated CD8+ T cells sorted from spleen or lymph node cells, taken before intestinal transplant. Receptor source: a human donor who received an intestinal transplant.

The chain is built from TRBV7-9 and TRBJ2-3, with D uncertain. Germline V gene lookup returns CDR1 SEHNR and CDR2 FQNEAQ (reference sequence). This CDR3 has 17 amino acids. The V gene lost 4 bases and the J gene lost 3 bases, with 20 bases spanning the gap. CDR3 sequence: CASSSHGCRVKTDTQYF. The CDR3 region has the DNA TGTGCCAGCAGCTCCCACGGCTGTCGTGTCAAAACAGATACGCAGTATTTT.

The V and J genes are TRBV28 and TRBJ1-1; 9 bases align to TRBD1. This CDR3 comprises 16 residues. Germline CDR1 is MDHEN and CDR2 is SYDVKM. Trimming cost V 5 bases and J 5 bases; bases outside gene matches: 12. CDR3 DNA: TGTGCCAGCAGTCAGATCCTAACAGGGGGCGGGACTGAAGCTTTCTTT. It yields the protein CASSQILTGGGTEAFF.

This chain joins TRBV13 and TRBJ2-1, with D perhaps TRBD1 or TRBD2 (5 bases each). Germline loops: CDR1 PRHDT, CDR2 FYEKMQ (reference sequence). The CDR3 extends over 14 amino acids. With 4 bases removed from V and 7 bases from J, the gap between germline ends came to 14 bases. CDR3 in amino acids: CASSSPGPRNEQFF. In DNA, the CDR3 is TGTGCCAGCAGCTCCCCGGGACCCCGGAATGAGCAGTTCTTC.

Concerning this clone: This same CDR3 is encoded by further DNA sequences in the sample. The genes are TRBV19 and TRBJ2-2; D not certain. Germline V gives CDR1 LNHDA, CDR2 SQIVND (reference sequence). V was shortened by 3 bases and J by 5 bases, with 7 bases between the two germline ends. This CDR3 is 13 amino acids long. As DNA, the CDR3 is TGTGCCAGTAGTATTGAAGGGACCGGGGAGCTGTTTTTT. This sequence encodes CASSIEGTGELFF. The whole variable domain, filled in from reference TRBV19 and TRBJ2-2, reads DGGITQSPKYLFRKEGQNVTLSCEQNLNHDAMYWYRQDPGQGLRLIYYSQIVNDFQKGDIAEGYSVSREKKESFPLTVTSAQKNPTAFYLCASSIEGTGELFFGEGSRLTVL.

The table lists this clone with a count of one. V usage is TRBV6-6 and J usage is TRBJ2-7; 9 nucleotides align to TRBD1. The CDR3 sequence is 14 residues long. Germline V gene sequence: CDR1 MNHNY, CDR2 SVGAGI (reference sequence). J was trimmed by 4 bases and V by 0 bases; bases with no gene match: 1. CDR3 amino acids: CASSYSGQGYEQYF. CDR3 DNA: TGTGCCAGCAGTTACTCGGGACAGGGTTACGAGCAGTACTTC.

This chain links TRBV18 with TRBJ2-5, with TRBD1 matching 8 bases. The CDR3 covers 15 residues. Germline loops: CDR1 KGHSH, CDR2 LQKENI. V was pared by 5 bases and J by 5 bases, with 10 bases of the junction left unmatched. The CDR3 here is CASSSTGTGGETQYF. CDR3 nucleotide sequence: TGTGCCAGCTCATCGACCGGGACAGGAGGGGAGACCCAGTACTTC.

The rearrangement uses TRBV27 and TRBJ1-2; D may be TRBD1 (6 bases). The CDR3 has 14 residues. CDR1 is MNHEY, CDR2 SMNVEV, per germline (reference sequence). V dropped 7 bases and J dropped 4 bases, with 16 bases sitting between them. CDR3 DNA: TGTGCCAGCAAACCCCCGGGGGCCATCTATGGCTACACCTTC. Its translation: CASKPPGAIYGYTF.

In its sample, this clone is medium-sized. This rearrangement joins TRBV10-1 to TRBJ1-6; 11 bases are shared with TRBD1. CDR3 size: 14 residues. V shed 2 bases, J shed 9 bases, and the junction held 0 bases outside the gene matches. Germline V gene data show CDR1 as WNHNN and CDR2 as SYGVQD (reference sequence). The CDR3 DNA sequence: TGCGCCAGCAGTGAGGGACAGGGGGCTTCACCCCTCCACTTT. This encodes CASSEGQGASPLHF.

The chain carries TRBV29-1 and TRBJ2-7, with TRBD1 identical over 7 bases. The CDR3 sequence is 14 residues long. J was trimmed by 4 bases and V by 2 bases; bases with no gene match: 8. Germline V gene lookup returns CDR1 SQVTM and CDR2 ANQGSEA. The CDR3, as DNA: TGCAGCGTTGAATTAGGGGACAGAGATTACGAGCAGTACTTC. Its protein product is CSVELGDRDYEQYF.

The chain uses TRBV6-5 and TRBJ1-1; D remains unclear. V was shortened by 2 bases and J by 4 bases, with 8 bases between the two germline ends. The CDR3 sequence is 13 residues long. The V gene's germline CDR1 is MNHEY and CDR2 SVGAGI. The CDR3 is CASSYGVSTEAFF. CDR3 nucleotides: TGTGCCAGCAGTTACGGGGTCTCCACTGAAGCTTTCTTT.

This chain links TRBV29-1 with TRBJ2-7, with a tentative D call TRBD2 (6 bases). Trimming left V 3 bases short and J 0 bases short, with 9 bases between. Looked up from germline, CDR1 is SQVTM and CDR2 is ANQGSEA. The CDR3 consists of 13 residues. The CDR3: CSVDGGVSYEQYF. In nucleotides, the CDR3 is TGCAGCGTTGACGGGGGTGTCTCCTACGAGCAGTACTTC.

The rearrangement uses TRBV10-3 and TRBJ2-1; either TRBD1 or TRBD2 may fit D (6 bases each). The germline V gene encodes CDR1 ENHRY and CDR2 SYGVKD. The CDR3 is made up of 13 amino acids. Trimming took off 6 bases at V and 8 bases at J, with 14 bases between the two ends. CDR3 in amino acids: CAIRDHGGDEQFF. Here the CDR3 DNA reads TGTGCCATCAGGGACCACGGGGGCGATGAGCAGTTCTTC.

This chain joins TRBV6-1 and TRBJ2-5; D not resolved. The CDR3 is made up of 13 amino acids. From germline, CDR1 is MNHNS and CDR2 SASEGT. The V and J ends lost 5 bases and 3 bases respectively, with 10 bases between them. CDR3 bases: TGTGCCAGCAGTTCGGACGCCGAAGAGACCCAGTACTTC. It codes for CASSSDAEETQYF.